The sequence of this T cell receptor beta chain was determined in a study of T cells in Graves' hyperthyroidism and ophthalmopathy. Study-wide findings and caveats: In the analysis, a 13 V-J model separated ophthalmopathy from stable hyperthyroidism. Expanded thyroid clonotypes (above 0.001) were mostly also found in blood.

Amplification yielded TCR beta CDR3 regions, with RNA transcripts as the source. First-round RT-PCR with HTBI primers amplified the TCR CDR3 region. TCRdb re-derived calls from the multiplex PCR reads in MiXCR, one entry per CDR3 protein. The table lists under 350,000 distinct CDR3 sequences, about 25% of them singletons. Any patient presenting with uncontrolled infection, other autoimmune disease, pregnancy or lactation was left out. First hyperthyroidism diagnosis is when the blood sample was obtained, before any ophthalmopathy symptoms. Trimming took off 12 bases at V and 1 base at J, with 14 bases between the two ends. The CDR3 has 13 residues. Germline loops: CDR1 KGHDR, CDR2 SFDVKD. This clonotype was detected ten times or more. Its antigen is still unknown.

The TCR was taken from a man aged 35-49 years with Graves' hyperthyroidism that later progressed to Graves' ophthalmopathy. The rearrangement links TRBV24-1 to TRBJ2-5; D gene uncertain. Specimen: blood. The DNA for the CDR3 is TGTGCCTGCTCGAACCTAGGCCAAGAGACCCAGTACTTC. Its translation is CACSNLGQETQYF.